Listed here are 14 T cell receptor beta chains from one sample, sequenced in a study of OX40 agonist ivuxolimab in advanced cancers. Method: immunoSEQ multiplex PCR; TCRdb's copy keeps in-frame clones and lacks some. The sample comprises tens of thousands of clones, about 85% of which are singletons, and around 2% rests with the top ten. The material sequenced was CD4+ or CD8+ T cells sorted from blood, taken in a trial of the OX40 agonist ivuxolimab. Receptors were obtained from an adult with an advanced solid tumor such as melanoma, head and neck, liver or kidney cancer.

This clone was recorded only once. The chain employs TRBV5-5 and TRBJ2-3; the match to TRBD2 covers 9 bases. The germline V gene encodes CDR1 SGHKS and CDR2 YYEKEE (reference sequence). V dropped 3 bases and J dropped 4; count of bases not matched to a gene: 12. The CDR3 has 17 amino acids. CDR3 sequence (DNA): TGTGCCAGCAGCTCGCGTGGCGGGGGGGCCAGTGCAGATACGCAGTATTTT. Amino acids: CASSSRGGGASADTQYF.

The J gene is TRBJ1-2, the V gene TRBV4-1, with 8 positions matching TRBD1. CDR3 length: 15 amino acids. Germline trimming cut 2 bases from V and 6 bases from J; bases unmatched to any gene: 8. Germline V CDR1 and CDR2: MGHRA, YSYEKL. Written as DNA, the CDR3 is TGCGCCAGCAGCCAAAATGCTCAGGGGGCTGATGGCTACACCTTC. Translation: CASSQNAQGADGYTF.

The chain couples TRBV2 to TRBJ1-1; D is undetermined. Trimming pared 6 bases from V and 0 bases from J, leaving 20 bases between. CDR1 SNHLY and CDR2 FYNNEI come from the germline V gene. This CDR3 has 17 residues. The CDR3 DNA sequence: TGTGCCAGCAGCCAAGGGCCTAAAGGGCGGGTGAACACTGAAGCTTTCTTT. Protein product: CASSQGPKGRVNTEAFF.

V usage is TRBV5-6 and J usage is TRBJ2-7; tentatively, D is TRBD1 or TRBD2 (5 bases each). This CDR3 is built from 15 residues. The V gene's germline CDR1 is SGHDT and CDR2 YYEEEE. V was pared by 3 bases and J by 5 bases, with 18 bases between. This CDR3 is CASSWGWGVRNEQYF. In nucleotides, the CDR3 is TGTGCCAGCAGCTGGGGCTGGGGAGTAAGGAACGAGCAGTACTTC. The full variable domain, completed using reference TRBV5-6 and TRBJ2-7, is DAGVTQSPTHLIKTRGQQVTLRCSPKSGHDTVSWYQQALGQGPQFIFQYYEEEERQRGNFPDRFSGHQFPNYSSELNVNALLLGDSALYLCASSWGWGVRNEQYFGPGTRLTVT.

Only a few counts were recorded for this clone. This chain connects TRBV6-1 to TRBJ1-5, with 7 bases aligning to TRBD1. Germline CDR1 is MNHNS and CDR2 is SASEGT. Germline trimming cut 5 bases from V and 7 bases from J; bases unmatched to any gene: 11. The CDR3 is 15 residues long. Written as DNA, the CDR3 is TGTGCCAGCAGTCCCCAGGGGGGAGGGGGACAGCCCCAGCATTTT. Its translation is CASSPQGGGGQPQHF.

V and J are TRBV30 and TRBJ1-3, with D uncertain. Germline CDR1 GTSNPN, CDR2 SVGIG (reference sequence). CDR3 size: 14 residues. V gave up 0 bases and J gave up 2 bases, with 8 bases separating them. The CDR3 reads CAWSVRSPGNTIYF. The CDR3 DNA reads as TGTGCCTGGAGTGTCAGGAGCCCTGGAAACACCATATATTTT.

CDR3: CSVAGTDEGGETQYF. The CDR3 DNA sequence: TGCAGCGTGGCCGGGACAGATGAGGGAGGGGAGACCCAGTACTTC. The chain links TRBV29-1 to TRBJ2-5, with D perhaps matching TRBD1 or TRBD2 (7 bases each). The germline CDR1 and CDR2 sequences are SQVTM and ANQGSEA. Trimming shortened V by 6 bases and J by 5 bases, and 22 bases separated the two germline ends. The CDR3 runs to 15 residues. The whole variable domain, remainder taken from reference TRBV29-1 and TRBJ2-5, is SAVISQKPSRDICQRGTSLTIQCQVDSQVTMMFWYRQQPGQSLTLIATANQGSEATYESGFVIDKFPISRPNLTFSTLTVSNMSPEDSSIYLCSVAGTDEGGETQYFGPGTRLLVL.

This chain links TRBV7-2 with TRBJ2-5; no reliable D call. CDR3 length: 12 residues. CDR1 and CDR2 from the germline V gene are SGHTA and FQGNSA. V was shortened by 4 bases and J by 7 bases, with 10 bases between the two germline ends. This CDR3 reads CASSSRLVTQYF. The CDR3 region has the DNA TGTGCCAGCAGCTCACGGTTGGTGACCCAGTACTTC. The entire variable domain, with the rest obtained from reference TRBV7-2 and TRBJ2-5, is as follows: GAGVSQSPSNKVTEKGKDVELRCDPISGHTALYWYRQSLGQGLEFLIYFQGNSAPDKSGLPSDRFSAERTGGSVSTLTIQRTQQEDSAVYLCASSSRLVTQYFGPGTRLLVL.

The chain combines TRBV5-6 with TRBJ2-1, with 14 bases matching TRBD2. There are 17 residues in the CDR3. CDR1 and CDR2 from the germline V gene are SGHDT and YYEEEE. V lost 3 bases to trimming and J lost 8 bases; unmatched junction nucleotides: 10. As DNA, the CDR3 is TGTGCCAGCAGCTCTCGGACTAGCGGGAGGCCTGGAGATGAGCAGTTCTTC. This encodes CASSSRTSGRPGDEQFF. The full variable domain, its missing parts supplied by reference TRBV5-6 and TRBJ2-1, is DAGVTQSPTHLIKTRGQQVTLRCSPKSGHDTVSWYQQALGQGPQFIFQYYEEEERQRGNFPDRFSGHQFPNYSSELNVNALLLGDSALYLCASSSRTSGRPGDEQFFGPGTRLTVL.

This chain links TRBV30 with TRBJ2-7, with a tentative D call TRBD1 (5 bases). The germline V gene encodes CDR1 GTSNPN and CDR2 SVGIG (reference sequence). Trimming stripped 7 bases from V and 1 base from J, with 11 bases between. The CDR3 consists of 12 residues. DNA of the CDR3: TGTGCCTCGGCGGACACTTCCTACGAGCAGTACTTC. Translating it yields CASADTSYEQYF.

The rearrangement uses TRBV27 and TRBJ1-3; D call uncertain. Germline values: CDR1 MNHEY, CDR2 SMNVEV (reference sequence). The CDR3 spans 15 residues. With 6 bases removed from V and 4 bases from J, the gap between germline ends came to 16 bases. The CDR3 here is CASSHDWTKGNTIYF. In DNA form, the CDR3 reads TGTGCCAGCAGCCACGACTGGACGAAGGGAAACACCATATATTTT.

This chain connects TRBV5-1 to TRBJ1-3; D call uncertain. Germline V gives CDR1 SGHRS, CDR2 YFSETQ. With 5 bases removed from V and 0 bases from J, the gap between germline ends came to 9 bases. The CDR3 has 14 residues. As DNA, the CDR3 is TGCGCCAGCAGTTCAACAACCTCTGGAAACACCATATATTTT. Translating gives CASSSTTSGNTIYF.

The genes are TRBV6-1 and TRBJ1-1; tentatively, D is TRBD1 (6 bases). Trimming took off 5 bases at V and 3 bases at J, with 10 bases between the two ends. The CDR3 loop spans 13 amino acids. Germline V gives CDR1 MNHNS, CDR2 SASEGT. The CDR3 is CASSKSGDTEAFF. For the CDR3, the DNA is TGTGCCAGCAGTAAGTCAGGGGACACTGAAGCTTTCTTT.

The chain is built from TRBV5-1 and TRBJ2-3; D unresolved. Deletions cut 0 bases from V and 7 bases from J, with 15 bases between. There are 15 residues in the CDR3. Per germline, CDR1 SGHRS and CDR2 YFSETQ. The CDR3 protein is CASSLAGGSTYTQYF. In DNA form, the CDR3 reads TGCGCCAGCAGCTTGGCCGGCGGTAGCACCTATACGCAGTATTTT.